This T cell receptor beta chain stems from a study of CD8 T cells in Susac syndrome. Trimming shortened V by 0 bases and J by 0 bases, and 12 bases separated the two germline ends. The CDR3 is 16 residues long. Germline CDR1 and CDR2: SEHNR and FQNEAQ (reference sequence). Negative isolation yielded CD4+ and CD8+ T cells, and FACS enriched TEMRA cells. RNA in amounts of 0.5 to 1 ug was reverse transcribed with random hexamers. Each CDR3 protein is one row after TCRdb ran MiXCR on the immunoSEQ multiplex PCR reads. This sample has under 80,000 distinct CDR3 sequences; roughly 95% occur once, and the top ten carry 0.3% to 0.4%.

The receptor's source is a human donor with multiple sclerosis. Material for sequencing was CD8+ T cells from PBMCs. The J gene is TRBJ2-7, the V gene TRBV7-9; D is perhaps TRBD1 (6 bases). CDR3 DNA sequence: TGTGCCAGCAGCTTAGCGACAGACAGGCCCTCCTACGAGCAGTACTTC. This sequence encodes CASSLATDRPSYEQYF. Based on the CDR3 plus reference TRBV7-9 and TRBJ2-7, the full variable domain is DTGVSQNPRHKITKRGQNVTFRCDPISEHNRLYWYRQTLGQGPEFLTYFQNEAQLEKSRLLSDRFSAERPKGSFSTLEIQRTEQGDSAMYLCASSLATDRPSYEQYFGPGTRLTVT.